A selection of T cell receptor beta chains follows, all from one sample in a study of CD8+CD57+ T cells in acquired aplastic anemia. TCRdb re-called the reads with MiXCR, one entry per CDR3 protein. The sample contains more than 150,000 distinct CDR3 sequences, about half of which appear only once. The source material was sorted CD4+, CD8+, or CD8+CD57+ T cells (not recorded which) from PBMCs. The receptors here all came from a human donor with aplastic anemia. The CDR3 runs from the conserved cysteine through the conserved F or W. Fields, in order: clone size, J gene, D gene, V gene, CDR3 DNA, CDR3 protein. The D gene is left open where the match is weak. Some rows mark clone size as missing; the rest say once, few, many or name a class of expanded clone.

.	TRBJ1-2	.	TRBV7-2	TGTGCCAGCAGCCCCGGGACTAGCAGCTACACCTTC	CASSPGTSSYTF
few	TRBJ2-7	.	TRBV10-3	TGTGCCATCAGTTCCCCCGGGGGCTCCTACGAGCAGTACTTC	CAISSPGGSYEQYF
.	TRBJ2-7	.	TRBV11-2	TGTGCCAGCAGCTTAAGGCCGGGGGATTGGGTCGACCTCTACGAGCAGTACTTC	CASSLRPGDWVDLYEQYF
many	TRBJ1-2	.	TRBV20-1	TGCAGTGCTAGACCAGGGACGGCTAACTATGGCTACACCTTC	CSARPGTANYGYTF
many	TRBJ2-6	.	TRBV7-9	TGTGCCAGCAGCTTAGCAGTCTCCTACTCTGGGGCCAACGTCCTGACTTTC	CASSLAVSYSGANVLTF
many	TRBJ2-3	.	TRBV5-1	TGCGCCAGCAGCTTGGCGCAGGGACTTGATACGCAGTATTTT	CASSLAQGLDTQYF
many	TRBJ1-2	.	TRBV20-1	TGCAGTGCAAAGGACAGTAGGGGCTATGGCTACACCTTC	CSAKDSRGYGYTF
once	TRBJ2-7	.	TRBV14	TGTGCCAGCAGCCAAGGGGCCAGGACCTACGAGCAGTACTTC	CASSQGARTYEQYF
many	TRBJ1-1	TRBD1	TRBV9	TGTGCCAGCAGCGCACAGGGGTTTGAAGCTTTCTTT	CASSAQGFEAFF
many	TRBJ2-1	.	TRBV5-4	TGTGCCAGCAGCTTGGGCGGGACCGAGTACAATGAGCAGTTCTTC	CASSLGGTEYNEQFF
.	TRBJ1-2	.	TRBV2	TGTGCCAGCAGTCCCACACGACAGGACTATGGCTACACCTTC	CASSPTRQDYGYTF
few	TRBJ1-1	.	TRBV18	TGTGCCAGCTCACCAAACCGGGACACTGAAGCTTTCTTT	CASSPNRDTEAFF
.	TRBJ2-1	.	TRBV28	TGTGCCAGCAGTTTCCGGGATGAGCAGTTCTTC	CASSFRDEQFF
.	TRBJ2-3	.	TRBV20-1	TGCAGTGCTATCATGAAGAACACAGATACGCAGTATTTT	CSAIMKNTDTQYF
many	TRBJ2-3	.	TRBV29-1	TGCAGCGTTGAGGGCCCTAGAGGGACAGATACGCAGTATTTT	CSVEGPRGTDTQYF
.	TRBJ2-7	TRBD2	TRBV11-2	TGTGCCAGCAGCTTAGGGGGTAGCGGGGACTACTACGAGCAGTACTTC	CASSLGGSGDYYEQYF
once	TRBJ1-6	.	TRBV20-1	TGCAGTGCGGAGAGGGGGAATTCACCCCTCCACTTT	CSAERGNSPLHF
.	TRBJ1-1	.	TRBV25-1	TGTACCAGCAGTGACCTAGTGACCGAAGCTTTCTTT	CTSSDLVTEAFF
.	TRBJ1-5	TRBD1	TRBV2	TGTGCCAGCAATGGGGACAGGAATAGCAATCAGCCCCAGCATTTT	CASNGDRNSNQPQHF
.	TRBJ1-3	.	TRBV7-2	TGTGCCAGCAGCTTATCAAAGTTAAACACCATATATTTT	CASSLSKLNTIYF
once	TRBJ2-5	.	TRBV19	TGTGCCAGTATGGGGACCCAAGAGACCCAGTACTTC	CASMGTQETQYF
few	TRBJ2-1	TRBD2	TRBV19	TGTGCCAGTAGTATAGTAGGGACTAGCGGTCAGGAGCAGTTCTTC	CASSIVGTSGQEQFF
many	TRBJ2-7	TRBD1	TRBV5-1	TGCGCCAGCAGCTTTTTGGGACAGGCCTACGAGCAGTACTTC	CASSFLGQAYEQYF
.	TRBJ2-7	.	TRBV24-1	TGTGCCACCAGGGGACTTTCCTACGAGCAGTACTTC	CATRGLSYEQYF
.	TRBJ2-5	.	TRBV20-1	TGCAGTGCTAGACAGGGGTCGATGGAGACCCAGTACTTC	CSARQGSMETQYF
.	TRBJ2-1	TRBD2	TRBV7-9	TGTGCCGGCGTGGGGGGGTCCTACAATGAGCAGTTCTTC	CAGVGGSYNEQFF
.	TRBJ1-2	.	TRBV9	TGTGCCAGCAGCTTAGGCCGGGGGTGGACTAACTATGGCTACACCTTC	CASSLGRGWTNYGYTF
.	TRBJ1-1	TRBD1	TRBV10-2	TGCGCCAGCACTATACAGGGGCTTATCACTGAAGCTTTCTTT	CASTIQGLITEAFF
many	TRBJ1-2	.	TRBV19	TGTGCCAGTAGTATCGCGTCCCCTGAGGTCGGTGGCTACACCTTC	CASSIASPEVGGYTF
.	TRBJ2-1	TRBD2	TRBV10-3	TGTGCCATCAGTGAATCACTAGCGGGAGGGCCAAATGAGCAGTTCTTC	CAISESLAGGPNEQFF
many	TRBJ1-1	TRBD1	TRBV5-4	TGTGCCAGCAACAGGGACAGCACTCTGAACACTGAAGCTTTCTTT	CASNRDSTLNTEAFF
.	TRBJ1-5	.	TRBV2	TGTGCCAGCAGTGAAGGGGTGTCGACAGTTGGACAGCCCCAGCATTTT	CASSEGVSTVGQPQHF
many	TRBJ2-2	.	TRBV12-3/TRBV12-4	TGTGCCAGCAGTTCCGGGACTTTAAACACCGGGGAGCTGTTTTTT	CASSSGTLNTGELFF
.	TRBJ2-7	TRBD1	TRBV10-1	TGCGCCAGCACTAGGACAGGGGGCGAGCAGTACTTC	CASTRTGGEQYF
.	TRBJ1-2	.	TRBV20-1	TGCAGTGTCCGGGGCCCCCAGGGCCCTCTCTTC	CSVRGPQGPLF
.	TRBJ2-5	.	TRBV7-8	TGTGCCAGCAGCCCAGGAGGGAGAGGGGGGGCCCAGTACTTC	CASSPGGRGGAQYF
many	TRBJ2-2	.	TRBV12-3/TRBV12-4	TGTGCCAGCAGTTTAGGTGGTCTCCCGCTGTTTTTT	CASSLGGLPLFF
once	TRBJ2-1	TRBD1	TRBV19	TGTGCCAGTAGTATGGACAGGGATACATTTTTAGATGAGCAGTTCTTC	CASSMDRDTFLDEQFF
many	TRBJ2-3	.	TRBV9	TGTGCCAGCAACGAGCTGAGCACAGATACGCAGTATTTT	CASNELSTDTQYF
.	TRBJ2-5	TRBD1	TRBV24-1	TGTGCCACCAGTGATCATGGGACAGGCGGGACCCAGTACTTC	CATSDHGTGGTQYF
.	TRBJ1-2	TRBD1	TRBV2	TGTGCGACTACAGGGGTCCCGAAGTCTGGCTACACCTTC	CATTGVPKSGYTF
.	TRBJ2-3	TRBD1	TRBV29-1	TGCGGCGTGGGGACAGGGGAGGATACGCAGTATTTT	CGVGTGEDTQYF
.	TRBJ1-6	.	TRBV20-1	TGCAGTGCTAGAAGGACAGTTAATTCACCCCTCCACTTT	CSARRTVNSPLHF
.	TRBJ1-1	.	TRBV29-1	TGCAGCGCTACCAATATGGCCACTGAAGCTTTCTTT	CSATNMATEAFF
.	TRBJ1-5	.	TRBV19	TGTGCCAGTAATAACCGGGACACGTTCAATCAGCCCCAGCATTTT	CASNNRDTFNQPQHF
.	TRBJ1-2	.	TRBV9	TGTGCCAGCAGCTTTACTTGGGTGGAAGACTATGGCTACACCTTC	CASSFTWVEDYGYTF
.	TRBJ2-3	TRBD2	TRBV20-1	TGCAGTCCAAGGACGGGGGGGGCAATAGATACGCAGTATTTT	CSPRTGGAIDTQYF
.	TRBJ2-5	TRBD1	TRBV10-3	TGTGCCATCAGTGGGACAGGGAGAGCGAAGACCCAGTACTTC	CAISGTGRAKTQYF
many	TRBJ2-2	.	TRBV7-2	TGTGCCAGCAGCCTGGACAGCACCGGGGAGCTGTTTTTT	CASSLDSTGELFF
once	TRBJ1-2	TRBD1	TRBV29-1	TGCAGCGTGAACCGGGGACAGAGTAATTATGGCTACACCTTC	CSVNRGQSNYGYTF
many	TRBJ2-7	TRBD2	TRBV5-1	TGCGCCAGCAGCTTGGATGGCGGGAGGGCCGGAGAGCAGTACTTC	CASSLDGGRAGEQYF